This T cell receptor (beta chain) stems from a study of CD8 T cells in Susac syndrome (dated by TCRdb to between 2017 and 2020). About the study as a whole: Repertoire sequencing was used to test whether CD8+ T cell activation and differentiation in Susac syndrome was antigen driven.

On the study overall, not on this receptor specifically: The study acknowledged that relatively few individuals were included in the TCR sequencing and HLA analysis.

RNA was extracted using the RNeasy kit, and about 0.45 to 1 ug of the RNA was reverse transcribed with random hexamers. The immunoSEQ multiplex PCR assay, covering 54 Vbeta and 13 Jbeta segments, was used to amplify TCR beta CDR3 regions. Bias from PCR amplification was corrected by using a synthetic template baseline for primer optimization and for computational correction. On the study's bioinformatics: Only productive sequences were kept, with reads annotated to V, D and J genes according to IMGT and analyzed in immunoSEQ Analyzer. Clonality was computed as one minus Shannon entropy normalized by log2 of the number of productive unique sequences. Public and private clones were assessed among the 100 most prevalent clones of each patient and control. A clone was defined as Susac-specific if it was absent from the healthy and MS cohorts, from around 960 published viral clones and from other ImmuneACCESS disease sequences. The public reads were reanalyzed by TCRdb: fastp trimming at Q25, MiXCR alignment, in-frame beta chains only. Here each entry gathers all rows of one CDR3 protein and keeps the most common genes and DNA. The V and J calls, along with clone size, are taken from TCRdb and not from the paper's own processing. For this sample the table gives 150,000 or so distinct CDR3 sequences, of which approximately 90% were detected only once. Of the sample, approximately 0.075% falls within the top ten clones.

A remark on this clonotype: No antigen is known for it. The input lacks base qualities; no much larger clone sits a single base away.

There are 15 amino acids in the CDR3, from cysteine to phenylalanine inclusive. Of the read, only the CDR3 DNA is kept; its 45 bases are in frame from base 1. Based on the germline V gene, the CDR1 and CDR2 sequences are MDHEN and SYDVKM. V gives up 4 bases and J gives up 0 bases, and the segment between their germline ends measures 9 bases. High-throughput TCR beta sequencing profiled peripheral blood CD8+ and CD4+ T cells from healthy donors, Susac syndrome patients and multiple sclerosis patients. Healthy donors were included as age- and sex-matched controls. CD8+ TEMRA cells were enriched by FACS, while bulk CD8+ and CD4+ T cells were purified by magnetic negative isolation. Blood was drawn into EDTA tubes, processed within 24 hours, and PBMCs were isolated by density gradient centrifugation. PBMCs intended for TCR sequencing were frozen in liquid nitrogen and were later thawed in a 37 degrees C water bath. The sorted or isolated CD4+, CD8+ and CD8+ TEMRA cells reached a purity of at least 90%.

This sequence uses TRBV28 and TRBJ2-2, with the identity of the D gene unclear. Material for sequencing was CD4+ T cells from PBMCs. This receptor was obtained from a human donor in good health. CDR3 protein: CASSSSSANTGELFF. The DNA is as follows: TGTGCCAGCAGTTCCTCCTCGGCGAACACCGGGGAGCTGTTTTTT.